A single sample is the source of the 20 T cell receptor beta chains below, sequenced in a study of control samples from healthy donors and cancer patients. Clones were read by immunoSEQ multiplex PCR, and TCRdb kept only the in-frame ones, dropping some. The sample records about 180,000 clones, around 91% being singletons. Sequencing used blood. Every receptor here comes from a woman in her forties or fifties in good health.

The genes are TRBV6-2 or TRBV6-3 and TRBJ1-2; D is undetermined. This CDR3 contains 13 residues. Germline V gene data show CDR1 as MNHEY and CDR2 as SVGEGT. Trimming took 2 bases from V and 3 from J, leaving 7 bases between them. CDR3 residues: CASSYAEDYGYTF. CDR3 coding DNA: TGTGCCAGCAGTTACGCGGAGGACTATGGCTACACCTTC.

The genes are TRBV7-6 and TRBJ2-1; 7 bases are a match to TRBD1. Per germline, CDR1 SGHVS and CDR2 FNYEAQ. The CDR3 is 15 residues long. Trimming took 5 bases from V and 0 from J; bases not matched to a gene: 4. CDR3 nucleotide sequence: TGTGCCAGCAGCAAAGACAGGGCCTCCTACAATGAGCAGTTCTTC. This codes for CASSKDRASYNEQFF.

V and J are TRBV23-1 and TRBJ1-2, with D perhaps TRBD1 (6 bases). Being an ORF, TRBV23-1 has a function that is uncertain. This CDR3 spans 22 amino acids. The ends were cut back, 8 bases at V and 5 bases at J, with 42 bases in the middle. CDR3 amino acids: CASPLGGGQLRPGHYFGYGYTF. The CDR3 DNA follows: TGCGCCAGCCCCCTGGGGGGGGGCCAGTTGAGGCCGGGCCACTATTTCGGGTATGGCTACACCTTC.

V and J are TRBV9 and TRBJ2-7; D might be TRBD2 (5 bases). Germline V CDR1 and CDR2: SGDLS, YYNGEE. The length of the CDR3 is 14 residues. Trimming pared 3 bases from V and 4 bases from J, leaving 14 bases between. The DNA of the CDR3 is TGTGCCAGCAGCGCTTCCGGGAACAATTACGAGCAGTACTTC. Translation gives CASSASGNNYEQYF.

The chain links TRBV9 to TRBJ1-1, with 7 bases that match TRBD1. CDR1 is SGDLS and CDR2 is YYNGEE in the germline V gene. This CDR3 is built from 14 residues. Trimming took 0 bases from V and 2 from J; bases not matched to a gene: 1. CDR3 nucleotide sequence: TGTGCCAGCAGCGTAGGGGACAGTAACACTGAAGCTTTCTTT. Translated: CASSVGDSNTEAFF.

The chain has TRBV28 and TRBJ1-6; D uncertain. This CDR3 contains 13 residues. V was clipped by 6 bases and J by 4 bases, with 7 bases between them. The germline V gene has CDR1 MDHEN and CDR2 SYDVKM. The CDR3 DNA reads as TGTGCCAGCAGATTAGAATATAATTCACCCCTCCACTTT. This codes for CASRLEYNSPLHF.

The chain employs TRBV5-1 and TRBJ1-1; TRBD1 agrees at 11 bases. This CDR3 is 15 amino acids long. V shed 4 bases and J 2 bases; nucleotides not matched to a gene: 4. Per the germline V gene, CDR1 is SGHRS and CDR2 is YFSETQ. CDR3 DNA: TGCGCCAGCAGCAAGGGACAGGGGGGAAACACTGAAGCTTTCTTT. Amino acids: CASSKGQGGNTEAFF.

This clone has a single count. The chain has TRBV6-5 and TRBJ1-4; TRBD1 is a possible D gene (5 bases). Trimming cost V 0 bases and J 6 bases, with 5 bases left between them. The CDR3 contains 13 residues. CDR1 and CDR2 (germline): MNHEY, SVGAGI. The CDR3 loop is CASSYSRDEKLFF. DNA for the CDR3: TGTGCCAGCAGTTACTCCAGGGATGAAAAACTGTTTTTT.

The chain couples TRBV18 to TRBJ1-2; D may be TRBD1 (6 bases). CDR3 length: 13 amino acids. V was shortened by 3 bases and J by 6 bases, with 11 bases between the two germline ends. Germline loops: CDR1 KGHSH, CDR2 LQKENI. CDR3 nucleotide sequence: TGTGCCAGCTCACCTGCGTACAGGGATGGCTACACCTTC. This encodes CASSPAYRDGYTF.

CDR3 in DNA: TGTGCCAGCAGTTCCCCGCATTCAGGGGGATATAGCAATCAGCCCCAGCATTTT. Its protein product is CASSSPHSGGYSNQPQHF. The chain carries TRBV28 and TRBJ1-5; 7 bases align to TRBD1. The V gene's germline CDR1 is MDHEN and CDR2 SYDVKM. The CDR3 sequence is 18 residues long. V was pared by 4 bases and J by 0 bases, with 12 bases of the junction left unmatched.

This chain uses TRBV24-1 with TRBJ1-6; D remains ambiguous. CDR1 and CDR2 (germline): KGHDR, SFDVKD. Trimming removed 2 bases at V and 11 bases at J, with 9 bases between. This CDR3 is 13 amino acids long. The CDR3 DNA reads as TGTGCCACCAGTGATTACCCGGGAGCACCCCTCCACTTT. Its protein is CATSDYPGAPLHF.

This chain joins TRBV10-3 and TRBJ1-2, with 7 nucleotides matching TRBD1. Germline CDR1 reads ENHRY; CDR2 reads SYGVKD. V shed 6 bases and J 7 bases; nucleotides not matched to a gene: 8. This CDR3 has 13 amino acids. The CDR3 DNA reads TGTGCCATCAGGGATTCCAGGGGGTCTGGCTACACCTTC. This encodes CAIRDSRGSGYTF.

The chain has TRBV28 and TRBJ1-3; D is undetermined. Germline CDR1 is MDHEN and CDR2 is SYDVKM. The CDR3 is 14 amino acids. V was clipped by 4 bases and J by 0 bases, with 7 bases between them. The CDR3: CASSSPSSGNTIYF. For the CDR3, the DNA is TGTGCCAGCAGTTCCCCGAGCTCTGGAAACACCATATATTTT. Filled out from reference TRBV28 and TRBJ1-3, the complete variable domain reads DVKVTQSSRYLVKRTGEKVFLECVQDMDHENMFWYRQDPGLGLRLIYFSYDVKMKEKGDIPEGYSVSREKKERFSLILESASTNQTSMYLCASSSPSSGNTIYFGEGSWLTVV.

This chain uses TRBV28 with TRBJ2-5; 9 bases align to TRBD1. CDR3 length: 15 residues. The ends lost 6 bases at V and 3 bases at J; junction bases unmatched: 8. Germline CDR1 and CDR2: MDHEN and SYDVKM. The CDR3 DNA reads TGTGCCAGCAGACATCCGGGACAGGGCGAAGAGACCCAGTACTTC. It encodes CASRHPGQGEETQYF.

CDR3 amino acids: CASSFWQGASEKLFF. The CDR3 DNA reads TGTGCCAGCAGCTTTTGGCAGGGGGCGTCTGAAAAACTGTTTTTT. The V and J genes are TRBV5-5 and TRBJ1-4, with 8 bases lining up with TRBD1. Germline values: CDR1 SGHKS, CDR2 YYEKEE (reference sequence). The J segment lost 7 bases and the V segment lost 2 bases, leaving 7 bases of the junction unmatched. The CDR3 runs 15 residues. The whole variable domain, filled in from reference TRBV5-5 and TRBJ1-4, reads DAGVTQSPTHLIKTRGQQVTLRCSPISGHKSVSWYQQVLGQGPQFIFQYYEKEERGRGNFPDRFSARQFPNYSSELNVNALLLGDSALYLCASSFWQGASEKLFFGSGTQLSVL.

The chain joins TRBV11-2 to TRBJ2-3; TRBD2 matches at 9 bases. The germline CDR1 and CDR2 sequences are SGHAT and FQNNGV. Trimming took 6 bases from V and 2 from J; bases not matched to a gene: 15. The CDR3 has 18 residues. CDR3 region: CASRHPTRAGGNTDTQYF. CDR3 DNA sequence: TGTGCCAGCAGACACCCCACCCGCGCGGGGGGGAACACAGATACGCAGTATTTT.

In DNA form, the CDR3 reads TGTGCCAGCAGCAAAGGGGAGGGGGAGTGGGGAGGATCCTACGAGCAGTACTTC. Amino acids: CASSKGEGEWGGSYEQYF. J is TRBJ2-7 and V is TRBV21-1; the table's D call, TRBD2, has no DNA check behind it. TRBV21-1 is noted as a pseudogene. The CDR3 covers 18 residues.

This chain joins TRBV19 and TRBJ1-6; D perhaps matches TRBD1 (6 bases). Germline assignment: CDR1 LNHDA and CDR2 SQIVND (reference sequence). The germline V and J ends were trimmed by 4 bases and 4 bases, with 17 bases remaining between them. CDR3 length equals 17 residues. The CDR3 bases are TGTGCCAGTAGTAGTGTATTTCGACAGGAATATAATTCACCCCTCCACTTT. Translated, it gives CASSSVFRQEYNSPLHF. The full variable domain, with the rest looked up from reference TRBV19 and TRBJ1-6, is DGGITQSPKYLFRKEGQNVTLSCEQNLNHDAMYWYRQDPGQGLRLIYYSQIVNDFQKGDIAEGYSVSREKKESFPLTVTSAQKNPTAFYLCASSSVFRQEYNSPLHFGNGTRLTVT.

V is TRBV3-1 (or the pseudogene TRBV3-2) and J is TRBJ1-1; a weak D match, TRBD1 (5 bases). The germline V gene has CDR1 LGHDT and CDR2 YNNKEL (reference sequence). The V end was cut by 0 bases, the J end by 6 bases, with 14 bases between. The CDR3 runs 15 residues. CDR3 bases: TGTGCCAGCAGCCAAGACAGGGACCCGTGGGCTGAAGCTTTCTTT. This translates into CASSQDRDPWAEAFF.

V and J are TRBV24-1 and TRBJ2-7; the D gene is possibly TRBD2 (6 bases). CDR3 length: 13 amino acids. The germline gives CDR1 KGHDR, CDR2 SFDVKD. V was shortened by 5 bases and J by 2 bases, with 9 bases between the two germline ends. In nucleotides, the CDR3 is TGTGCCACCAGTGCCGGGAGTACCTACGAGCAGTACTTC. It is translated as CATSAGSTYEQYF.